Listed below are T cell receptor beta chains from one sample, sequenced in a study of control samples from healthy donors and cancer patients. Clones were sequenced by immunoSEQ multiplex PCR, and TCRdb holds only the in-frame ones, with some missing. The table records about 150,000 clones, about 94% of them present only once. Input material: blood. These receptors were obtained from a man aged 40-49 years in good health. CDR3s include the opening cysteine and the closing phenylalanine or tryptophan. A D gene is named only where the DNA matches it firmly. Size values are once, few and many counts, or a class for expanded clones, and some rows have none.

d_call	clone_size	v_call	j_call	cdr3_aa	cdr3_nt
NA	NA	TRBV7-8	TRBJ1-4	CASSSTGPSEKLFF	TGTGCCAGCAGCTCGACGGGACCTTCTGAAAAACTGTTTTTT
NA	NA	TRBV19	TRBJ2-7	CASSISESVGEQYF	TGTGCCAGTAGTATCAGTGAGTCAGTAGGGGAGCAGTACTTC
NA	NA	TRBV20-1	TRBJ2-4	CSASSGPLGKNIQYF	TGCAGTGCTAGTTCAGGTCCTCTTGGCAAAAACATTCAGTACTTC
NA	NA	TRBV5-5	TRBJ2-7	CASSGGLGREQYF	TGTGCCAGCAGCGGCGGCCTGGGGCGCGAGCAGTACTTC
NA	NA	TRBV28	TRBJ1-5	CASRAPNQPQHF	TGTGCCAGCAGGGCCCCCAATCAGCCCCAGCATTTT
NA	NA	TRBV4-1	TRBJ1-1	CASSQDRGNTEAFF	TGCGCCAGCAGCCAAGATCGAGGGAACACTGAAGCTTTCTTT
NA	NA	TRBV19	TRBJ1-4	CASSIPAGEKLFF	TGTGCCAGTAGTATCCCCGCGGGTGAAAAACTGTTTTTT
NA	NA	TRBV1	TRBJ1-5	CTSSQVEQGSPPQHF	TGCACCAGCAGCCAAGTAGAACAGGGGAGCCCGCCCCAGCATTTT
NA	NA	TRBV30	TRBJ1-2	CAWGGNGVGYTF	TGTGCCTGGGGGGGCAACGGGGTAGGCTACACCTTC
NA	NA	TRBV3-1/TRBV3-2	TRBJ1-1	CASSQVGARLKEAFF	TGTGCCAGCAGCCAAGTGGGGGCCCGCTTGAAGGAAGCTTTCTTT
NA	NA	TRBV24-1	TRBJ1-1	CATSDEMNSEAFF	TGTGCCACCAGTGACGAAATGAATAGCGAAGCTTTCTTT
NA	NA	TRBV9	TRBJ1-2	CASSVEGNYGYTF	TGTGCCAGCAGCGTGGAGGGTAACTATGGCTACACCTTC
TRBD2	NA	TRBV9	TRBJ2-3	CASSVSGGTDTQYF	TGTGCCAGCAGCGTTAGCGGGGGTACAGATACGCAGTATTTT
NA	NA	TRBV19	TRBJ1-1	CASSMGGRPNTEAFF	TGTGCCAGTAGTATGGGGGGACGCCCGAACACTGAAGCTTTCTTT
NA	NA	TRBV19	TRBJ2-3	CASSMGGGTDTQYF	TGTGCCAGTAGTATGGGGGGCGGGACAGATACGCAGTATTTT
TRBD1	NA	TRBV30	TRBJ1-2	CAWSPPSDRVVSGYTF	TGTGCCTGGAGTCCACCGTCGGACAGGGTGGTGAGCGGCTACACCTTC
TRBD1	NA	TRBV18	TRBJ2-7	CASSPSATGNEQYF	TGTGCCAGCTCACCTTCTGCGACAGGGAACGAGCAGTACTTC
NA	NA	TRBV6-1	TRBJ1-5	CASSGGGAAWGNQPQHF	TGTGCCAGCAGTGGAGGTGGGGCCGCGTGGGGCAATCAGCCCCAGCATTTT
NA	once	TRBV28	TRBJ1-1	CASSGGTEAFF	TGTGCCAGCAGTGGGGGGACAGAAGCTTTCTTT
NA	NA	TRBV6-5	TRBJ2-3	CASSLGSSTDTQYF	TGTGCCAGCAGCCTCGGGTCTAGCACAGATACGCAGTATTTT
TRBD1	NA	TRBV14	TRBJ1-2	CASSTFPGPGQAPRDNYGYTF	TGTGCCAGCAGCACCTTTCCGGGACCGGGACAGGCCCCGCGGGATAACTATGGCTACACCTTC
TRBD1	once	TRBV6-1	TRBJ1-1	CASSASGQGKWDTEAFF	TGTGCCAGCAGTGCCAGTGGACAGGGTAAATGGGACACTGAAGCTTTCTTT
TRBD1	NA	TRBV30	TRBJ1-1	CAWSPRTGLPTEAFF	TGTGCCTGGAGTCCCAGGACAGGACTCCCCACTGAAGCTTTCTTT
NA	NA	TRBV18	TRBJ2-7	CASSPGHRNYEQYF	TGTGCCAGCTCACCGGGACACAGAAACTACGAGCAGTACTTC
NA	NA	TRBV19	TRBJ1-1	CASSISNEAFF	TGTGCCAGTAGTATCTCGAATGAAGCTTTCTTT
TRBD1	NA	TRBV6-5	TRBJ2-2	CASSYSTGSGPGELFF	TGTGCCAGCAGTTACTCGACAGGGTCGGGACCCGGGGAGCTGTTTTTT
NA	NA	TRBV2	TRBJ1-4	CASSVGTDEKLFF	TGTGCCAGCAGTGTGGGTACGGATGAAAAACTGTTTTTT
NA	NA	TRBV19	TRBJ1-1	CASSIIGDATEAFF	TGTGCCAGTAGTATAATAGGGGATGCCACTGAAGCTTTCTTT
NA	NA	TRBV4-1	TRBJ1-2	CASSQALGNYGYTF	TGCGCCAGCAGCCAAGCACTAGGTAACTATGGCTACACCTTC
NA	NA	TRBV3-1/TRBV3-2	TRBJ1-2	CASSQGAGNYGYTF	TGTGCCAGCAGCCAAGGAGCGGGAAACTATGGCTACACCTTC
TRBD2	NA	TRBV7-2	TRBJ2-2	CASSSRLAGGTGELFF	TGTGCCAGCAGCTCCCGACTAGCGGGGGGGACCGGGGAGCTGTTTTTT
NA	NA	TRBV5-1	TRBJ1-6	CASSLGGSPLHF	TGCGCCAGCAGCTTGGGGGGCTCACCCCTCCACTTT
NA	NA	TRBV12-5	TRBJ1-5	CASGSGTPAGRKPQHF	TGTGCTAGTGGTTCCGGGACCCCCGCAGGTAGGAAGCCCCAGCATTTT
NA	NA	TRBV6-6	TRBJ1-4	CASRIDATNEKLFF	TGTGCCAGCAGGATTGATGCAACTAATGAAAAACTGTTTTTT
NA	NA	TRBV9	TRBJ2-3	CASSAPPLGDTQYF	TGTGCCAGCAGCGCCCCCCCCCTAGGAGATACGCAGTATTTT
NA	NA	TRBV21-1	TRBJ1-1	CASSKGRGEEDTEAFF	TGTGCCAGCAGCAAAGGTCGGGGGGAGGAGGACACTGAAGCTTTCTTT
NA	NA	TRBV7-2	TRBJ1-1	CASSPERRTEAFF	TGTGCCAGCAGCCCTGAAAGGAGGACTGAAGCTTTCTTT
NA	NA	TRBV6-6	TRBJ1-1	CASSYSYMETEAFF	TGTGCCAGCAGTTACTCTTATATGGAGACTGAAGCTTTCTTT
NA	NA	TRBV5-6	TRBJ1-2	CASRSVWDGYTF	TGTGCCAGCCGCTCAGTGTGGGATGGCTACACCTTC
NA	NA	TRBV28	TRBJ1-2	CASTPNRGRGNYGYTF	TGTGCCAGCACCCCCAACCGCGGCAGGGGAAACTATGGCTACACCTTC
NA	NA	TRBV19	TRBJ1-2	CASRSEEGVYGYTF	TGTGCCAGTAGGTCAGAGGAAGGGGTCTATGGCTACACCTTC
TRBD2	NA	TRBV5-6	TRBJ2-3	CASSLVLAGGTDTQYF	TGTGCCAGCAGCTTGGTCCTAGCGGGGGGCACAGATACGCAGTATTTT
NA	NA	TRBV7-8	TRBJ2-7	CASSLRPPSVQVYEQYF	TGTGCCAGCAGCTTAAGGCCCCCCTCGGTACAGGTATACGAGCAGTACTTC
NA	NA	TRBV2	TRBJ1-1	CASTRSENTEAFF	TGTGCCAGCACTCGGTCGGAGAACACTGAAGCTTTCTTT
NA	NA	TRBV28	TRBJ1-5	CASSFIGINQPQHF	TGTGCCAGCAGTTTTATCGGAATCAATCAGCCCCAGCATTTT
NA	NA	TRBV3-1/TRBV3-2	TRBJ1-2	CASSQARGREGGFGYTF	TGTGCCAGCAGCCAAGCGAGGGGTAGGGAAGGTGGATTTGGCTACACCTTC
TRBD1	NA	TRBV28	TRBJ1-1	CASSTPGGTEAFF	TGTGCCAGCAGTACACCAGGGGGCACTGAAGCTTTCTTT
NA	NA	TRBV15	TRBJ2-6	CATSRPQGFGANVLTF	TGTGCCACCAGCAGACCCCAGGGTTTTGGGGCCAACGTCCTGACTTTC
TRBD1	NA	TRBV19	TRBJ1-5	CASVQGARQPQHF	TGTGCCAGTGTCCAGGGGGCTCGTCAGCCCCAGCATTTT
NA	NA	TRBV3-1/TRBV3-2	TRBJ2-1	CASSQGRGNEQFF	TGTGCCAGCAGCCAAGGCAGGGGAAATGAGCAGTTCTTC
TRBD1	NA	TRBV5-4	TRBJ2-2	CASSPGTGGTGELFF	TGTGCCAGCAGCCCCGGGACAGGGGGCACCGGGGAGCTGTTTTTT
NA	NA	TRBV6-2/TRBV6-3	TRBJ1-3	CASSIQGGGGNTIYF	TGTGCCAGCAGTATCCAGGGCGGTGGAGGAAACACCATATATTTT